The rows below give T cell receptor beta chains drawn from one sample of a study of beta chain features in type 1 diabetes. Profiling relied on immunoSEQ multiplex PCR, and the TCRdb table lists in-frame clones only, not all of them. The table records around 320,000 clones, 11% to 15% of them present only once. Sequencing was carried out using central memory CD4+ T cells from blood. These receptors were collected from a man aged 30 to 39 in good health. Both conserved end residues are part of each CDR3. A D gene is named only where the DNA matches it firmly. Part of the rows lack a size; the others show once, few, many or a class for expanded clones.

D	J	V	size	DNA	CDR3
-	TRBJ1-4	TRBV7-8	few	TGTGCCAGCAGCGACATTCGGGGGTATGAAAAACTGTTTTTT	CASSDIRGYEKLFF
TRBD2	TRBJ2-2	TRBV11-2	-	TGTGCCACCAGCGGGAGCCGGGGCACCGGGGAGCTGTTTTTT	CATSGSRGTGELFF
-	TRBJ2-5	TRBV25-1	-	TGTGCCAGCAGTGAACCCAGGCTGTACCAAGAGACCCAGTACTTC	CASSEPRLYQETQYF
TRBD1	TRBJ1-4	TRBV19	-	TGTGCCAGTAGTCCACGACAGGGAGGGTATGAAAAACTGTTTTTT	CASSPRQGGYEKLFF
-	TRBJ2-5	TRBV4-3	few	TGCGCCAGCAGCCAAATGGTCCGCGAGACCCAGTACTTC	CASSQMVRETQYF
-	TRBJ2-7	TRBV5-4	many	TGTGCCAGCAGCTTACAGAGCTCCTACGAGCAGTACTTC	CASSLQSSYEQYF
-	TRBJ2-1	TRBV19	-	TGTGCCAGTAGTATGTGGGGAATGGGCAATCGTAATGAGCAGTTCTTC	CASSMWGMGNRNEQFF
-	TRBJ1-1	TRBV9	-	TGTGCCAGCAGCGTAGAGCCGGGGACGAACGCTGAAGCTTTCTTT	CASSVEPGTNAEAFF
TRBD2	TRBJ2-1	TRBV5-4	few	TGTGCCAGCAGCCTCATAGCGGGAGGGCCCGATGAGCAGTTCTTC	CASSLIAGGPDEQFF
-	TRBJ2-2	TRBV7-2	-	TGTGCCAGCAGCTTAGACCAGAACACCGGGGAGCTGTTTTTT	CASSLDQNTGELFF
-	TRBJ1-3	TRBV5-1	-	TGCGCCAGCAGCAGCCGGGACGGGAGCTCTGGAAACACCATATATTTT	CASSSRDGSSGNTIYF
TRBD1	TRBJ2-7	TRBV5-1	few	TGCGCCAGCAGCTGGACAGGGGACTCCTACGAGCAGTACTTC	CASSWTGDSYEQYF
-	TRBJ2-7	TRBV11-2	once	TGTGCCAGCAGCTTAGTAGGCTCCAGGGTGAACTACGAGCAGTACTTC	CASSLVGSRVNYEQYF
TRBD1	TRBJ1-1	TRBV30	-	TGTGCCTGGAGTTACGGACAGGGGAAAGCTTTCTTT	CAWSYGQGKAFF
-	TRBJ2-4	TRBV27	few	TGTGCCAGCTCCTGGGGCTCGGCAGCCTTAGCCAAAAACATTCAGTACTTC	CASSWGSAALAKNIQYF
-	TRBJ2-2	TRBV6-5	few	TGTGCCAGCAGTTCTCTAGCGTCCCTGAGCACCGGGGAGCTGTTTTTT	CASSSLASLSTGELFF
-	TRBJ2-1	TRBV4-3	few	TGCGCCAGCAATGAGCACAGACCGAATGAGCAGTTCTTC	CASNEHRPNEQFF
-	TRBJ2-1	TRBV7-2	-	TGTGCCAGCAGTTCCGCCGGGGTGTACAATGAGCAGTTCTTC	CASSSAGVYNEQFF
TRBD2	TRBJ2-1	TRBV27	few	TGTGCCAGCAGTTGGGGACTAGCGGGGGGGAACTACAATGAGCAGTTCTTC	CASSWGLAGGNYNEQFF
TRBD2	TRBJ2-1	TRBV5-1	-	TGCGCCAGGCGGGAGGGGGATGAGCAGTTCTTC	CARREGDEQFF
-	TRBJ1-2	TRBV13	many	TGTGCCAGCAGCCAACGACAGTTTAACTATGGCTACACCTTC	CASSQRQFNYGYTF
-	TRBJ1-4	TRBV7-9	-	TGTGCCAGCAGCTTAAGTGGGCAGACCTATAATCTGTTTTTT	CASSLSGQTYNLFF
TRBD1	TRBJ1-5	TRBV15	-	TGTGCCACCCGCCGGGACAGGGTGCCAAATCAGCCCCAGCATTTT	CATRRDRVPNQPQHF
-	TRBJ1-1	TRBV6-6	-	TGTGCCAGCAGTTACTTTACGGGTGACACTGAAGCTTTCTTT	CASSYFTGDTEAFF
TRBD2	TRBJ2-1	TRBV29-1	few	TGCAGCGCCCCGACTAGCGGGAGGGGAAATGAGCAGTTCTTC	CSAPTSGRGNEQFF
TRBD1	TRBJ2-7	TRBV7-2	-	TGTGCCAGCAGCTCCGGGACAGGGTTCTACGAGCAGTACTTC	CASSSGTGFYEQYF
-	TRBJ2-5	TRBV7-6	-	TGTGCCAGCAGCTTATCTGGGGGGCAAGAGACCCAGTACTTC	CASSLSGGQETQYF
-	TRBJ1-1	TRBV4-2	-	TGTGCCAGCAGCTCCAAGGCGAACACTGAAGCTTTCTTT	CASSSKANTEAFF
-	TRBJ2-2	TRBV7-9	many	TGTGCCAGCAGCTTAATGGCCGGGCTTGACGGGGAGCTGTTTTTT	CASSLMAGLDGELFF
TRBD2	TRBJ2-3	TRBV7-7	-	TGTGCTAGCAGCGACCTGGGAGCGGGAGCTAGCACAGATACGCAGTATTTT	CASSDLGAGASTDTQYF
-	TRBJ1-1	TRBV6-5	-	TGTGCCAGCAGTTACAGGGCGGACACTGAAGCTTTCTTT	CASSYRADTEAFF
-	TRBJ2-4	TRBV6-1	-	TGTGCCAGCAGTCCTAATAGGGGAGGAGGAATTCAGTACTTC	CASSPNRGGGIQYF
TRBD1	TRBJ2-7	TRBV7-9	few	TGTGCCAGCAGCCAGGGACAGGGGCTTCTCTTC	CASSQGQGLLF
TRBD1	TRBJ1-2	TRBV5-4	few	TGTGCCAGCAGCTCGGGACAGGGAGCAAACTATGGCTACACCTTC	CASSSGQGANYGYTF
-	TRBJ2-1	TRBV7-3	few	TGTGCCAGCAGTAAAGACAGGACGAGGGGTGGTGAGCAGTTCTTC	CASSKDRTRGGEQFF
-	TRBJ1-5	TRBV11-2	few	TGTGCCAGCAGCCCCCAGCTCAATCAGCCCCAGCATTTT	CASSPQLNQPQHF
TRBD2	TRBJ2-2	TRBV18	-	TGTGCCAGCTCACCACCGATGACCGGGAGGGCCGGGGAGCTGTTTTTT	CASSPPMTGRAGELFF
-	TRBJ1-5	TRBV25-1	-	TGTGCCAGCAGTGGTGGGGTGGAGCCCCAGCATTTT	CASSGGVEPQHF
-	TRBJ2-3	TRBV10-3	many	TGTGCCATCGGTCAGCCATCCACAGATACGCAGTATTTT	CAIGQPSTDTQYF
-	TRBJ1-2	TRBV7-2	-	TGTGCCAGCAGTAGGCTGTGGGGGGAAAGCGGCTACACCTTC	CASSRLWGESGYTF
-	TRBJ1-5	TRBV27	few	TGTGCCAGCAGTGCTCGAAGGGGACCTCAGCCCCAGCATTTT	CASSARRGPQPQHF
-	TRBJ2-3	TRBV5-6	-	TGTGCCAGCAGCTCTCGCGGGGTCCCAGATACGCAGTATTTT	CASSSRGVPDTQYF
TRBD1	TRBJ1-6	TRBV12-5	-	TGTGCTAGTGGTTTGGACAGGGGTTCACCCCTCCACTTT	CASGLDRGSPLHF
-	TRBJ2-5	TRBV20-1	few	TGCAGTGCTAGCGGGCAAGAGACCCAGTACTTC	CSASGQETQYF
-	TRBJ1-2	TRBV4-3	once	TGCGCCAGCAGCCAAGAGGCAGGGCCTGGCTACACCTTC	CASSQEAGPGYTF
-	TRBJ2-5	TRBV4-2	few	TGTGCCAGCAGCCAAGCGTACGGGACACGCCAAGAGACCCAGTACTTC	CASSQAYGTRQETQYF
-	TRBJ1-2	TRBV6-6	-	TGTGCCAGCAGTTACTCCGGGGGCGATGGCTACACCTTC	CASSYSGGDGYTF
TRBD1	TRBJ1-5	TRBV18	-	TGTGCCAGCTCACTGGGACAGGGTCAGCCCCAGCATTTT	CASSLGQGQPQHF